This T cell receptor (beta chain) is drawn from a study of T cell repertoires in cytomegalovirus infection. At the level of the study: Matching HLA type, along with CMV infection, was indicated by public TCR beta signatures.

Germline CDR1 reads SGHVS; CDR2 reads FNYEAQ. The CDR3 length is 16 residues. Trimming at V came to 4 bases and at J to 0 bases, leaving 8 bases not matched to a gene. TCRdb itself ran the reads through MiXCR, one entry per CDR3 protein. The sample yields 200,000 to 250,000 distinct CDR3 sequences, roughly 20% seen once. This clonotype was seen more than once but under ten times. The sample taken for sequencing was CD8+ T cells from PBMCs. V gene TRBV7-6 combines with J gene TRBJ2-7, with 8 nucleotides matching TRBD1. The clonotype originates from a human donor in good health (CMV status not recorded). Some clones in this sample may be carry-over from other donors' samples. The CDR3 DNA sequence: TGTGCCAGCAGCTCGTCGGGGACAGGCGACTCCTACGAGCAGTACTTC. Translated, it gives CASSSSGTGDSYEQYF.